This record covers a single T cell receptor beta chain. As yet, its antigen is unknown. RNA served as the template for amplifying TCR beta CDR3 regions. RT-PCR with HTBI primers came first, then second-round multiplex PCR. TCRdb re-analysed the multiplex PCR reads in MiXCR, keeping a single row per CDR3 protein. The sample has around 1,200,000 distinct CDR3 sequences; about 40% are singletons. Hyperthyroidism was new, under 2 months, in patients aged 18 to 65. Diagnosis used clinical symptoms, serum thyroxine, TRAb, thyroid ultrasound and orbital computed tomography. There are 12 residues in the CDR3. J gave up 4 bases and V 7 bases, and 5 bases lay outside the gene matches. Germline CDR1 is SQVTM and CDR2 is ANQGSEA. The data were obtained in a study of Graves' ophthalmopathy and Graves' hyperthyroidism. Study results and limitations: A 13-signature model separated ophthalmopathy from stable hyperthyroidism, about 88% sensitivity, 75% to 84% specificity.

The specimen was peripheral blood or thyroid tissue (not recorded which). The rearrangement links TRBV29-1 to TRBJ1-2; 8 bases are a match to TRBD1. This clonotype originated in an adult man with Graves' hyperthyroidism. The CDR3 nucleotides read TGCAGCGGATGGACAGGGCGCTATGGCTACACCTTC. Its translation is CSGWTGRYGYTF.